The T cell receptor beta chain described here comes from a study of CXCR3-negative and CXCR3-positive naive CD8 T cells. The length of the CDR3 is 14 residues. CDR1 and CDR2 (germline): SGHKS, YYEKEE (reference sequence). The authors made the TRB cDNA libraries by 5' RACE using UMI labels. TCRdb re-called the 5' RACE reads and shows each CDR3 protein once, DNA omitted. The listing records some 48,000 distinct CDR3 sequences. The chain is built from TRBV5-5 and TRBJ2-1; TCRdb's D call, TRBD1, is unchecked because there is no DNA. This TCR came from a human donor in good health. Some clones in this sample may be carry-over from other donors' samples. Sample: naive CXCR3- CD8+ T cells from blood. The subset here: CD45RO-CCR7+CD27+CD95- naive CD8+ T cells lacking CXCR3 (TNR3-). The CDR3 loop is CASSPGTNSNEQFF.